The 10 T cell receptor beta chains below were found in one sample sequenced in a study of T cell changes during pregnancy in multiple sclerosis. Libraries were prepared by immunoSEQ multiplex PCR; TCRdb keeps only in-frame clonotypes and omits some of them. The sample yields under 80,000 clones, approximately 92% seen once. The sample here was peripheral blood, taken after pregnancy. These receptors were collected from a female donor in good health, enrolled as a control in a pregnancy study.

V usage is TRBV7-8 and J usage is TRBJ2-3; TRBD2 aligns across 9 bases. The CDR3 spans 16 residues. Germline V gives CDR1 SGHVS, CDR2 FQNEAQ. J lost 0 bases, V lost 5 bases, and 6 bases had no gene match. CDR3 DNA: TGTGCCAGCAGCATACCTAGCGGGACTAGCACAGATACGCAGTATTTT. This gives the protein CASSIPSGTSTDTQYF. Supplemented by reference TRBV7-8 and TRBJ2-3, the full variable domain reads GAGVSQSPRYKVAKRGQDVALRCDPISGHVSLFWYQQALGQGPEFLTYFQNEAQLDKSGLPSDRFFAERPEGSVSTLKIQRTQQEDSAVYLCASSIPSGTSTDTQYFGPGTRLTVL.

This clone has a handful of counts. The V and J genes are TRBV4-2 and TRBJ2-2, with TRBD2 as a possible D gene (7 bases). Germline V gene lookup returns CDR1 LGHNA and CDR2 YNFKEQ. V was trimmed by 4 bases and J by 6 bases, leaving 15 bases between them. The CDR3 covers 15 residues. The CDR3 region is CASSPRGGGSGELFF. In nucleotides, the CDR3 is TGTGCCAGCAGCCCAAGGGGGGGAGGCTCCGGGGAGCTGTTTTTT.

The gene calls are TRBV15 and TRBJ2-1; the match to TRBD1 covers 8 bases. CDR3 length equals 15 residues. With 3 bases clipped from V and 7 bases from J, the junction kept 8 bases outside the gene matches. Germline loops: CDR1 LNHNV, CDR2 YYDKDF (reference sequence). CDR3 in DNA: TGTGCCACCAGCAGGGTCGGACAGGGAGTGAATGAGCAGTTCTTC. Amino acids: CATSRVGQGVNEQFF.

The J gene is TRBJ2-1, the V gene TRBV29-1; TRBD2 is a possible D gene (6 bases). The CDR3 totals 10 residues. Germline V CDR1 and CDR2: SQVTM, ANQGSEA. Trimming took 7 bases from V and 9 from J, leaving 10 bases between them. Written as DNA, the CDR3 is TGCAGCGCTGGGCGGGGTGAGCAGTTCTTC. Its protein is CSAGRGEQFF.

The V and J genes are TRBV7-9 and TRBJ2-3; 8 nucleotides agree with TRBD2. Trimming removed 5 bases from V and 1 base from J; junction bases left unmatched: 5. The germline CDR1 and CDR2 sequences are SEHNR and FQNEAQ (reference sequence). The CDR3 consists of 15 residues. The CDR3 is CASSPPGGGTDTQYF. The CDR3 DNA reads as TGTGCCAGCAGCCCCCCGGGGGGGGGCACAGATACGCAGTATTTT.

The J gene is TRBJ2-1, the V gene TRBV7-3; 10 bases are shared with TRBD2. The CDR3 totals 16 residues. V was pared by 4 bases and J by 7 bases, with 10 bases of the junction left unmatched. Looked up from germline, CDR1 is SGHTA and CDR2 is FQGTGA. CDR3 sequence reads: CASSSFSGRAANEQFF. The CDR3, as DNA: TGTGCCAGCAGCTCCTTCAGCGGGAGGGCCGCTAATGAGCAGTTCTTC.

This chain connects TRBV7-2 to TRBJ2-5; D uncertain. The DNA end is more similar to TRBJ2-7, so the J call may be wrong. The CDR3 loop spans 13 amino acids. Germline V gene sequence: CDR1 SGHTA, CDR2 FQGNSA. CDR3 region: CASSLVISNEQYF. Here the CDR3 DNA reads TGTGCCAGCAGCTTAGTTATTAGCAACGAGCAGTACTTC.

This chain joins TRBV5-1 and TRBJ2-1, with 16 bases aligning to TRBD2. The length of the CDR3 is 18 residues. V was pared by 2 bases and J by 8 bases, with 10 bases of the junction left unmatched. Germline CDR1 is SGHRS and CDR2 is YFSETQ. DNA of the CDR3: TGCGCCAGCAGCTTCCCTCCGGGGACTAGCGGGAGGGGGGATGAGCAGTTCTTC. Its protein product is CASSFPPGTSGRGDEQFF.

The V and J genes are TRBV29-1 and TRBJ1-2; maybe TRBD1 (5 bases). This CDR3 spans 14 amino acids. Trimming pared 1 base from V and 4 bases from J, leaving 13 bases between. Germline CDR1 and CDR2: SQVTM and ANQGSEA. The chain's CDR3 is CSVEGTGPLYGYTF. The DNA for the CDR3 is TGCAGCGTTGAAGGTACAGGTCCCCTCTATGGCTACACCTTC.

The rearrangement joins TRBV18 to TRBJ1-2; 8 bases agree with TRBD1. Germline values: CDR1 KGHSH, CDR2 LQKENI. With 2 bases clipped from V and 4 bases from J, the junction kept 3 bases outside the gene matches. The CDR3 sequence is 14 residues long. The CDR3 coding sequence is TGTGCCAGCTCACCAGGGACAGGAGTCTATGGCTACACCTTC. Protein sequence: CASSPGTGVYGYTF.